This T cell receptor beta chain was sequenced during a study of blood T cell repertoires in COVID-19. Study context: Sources were T cells, B-cell-depleted T cells, or PBMCs; the material itself was cDNA or gDNA.

CDR3 length: 18 residues. V dropped 7 bases and J dropped 1 base, with 23 bases sitting between them. As originally analysed: Amplified reference gene primers provided the basis for estimating nucleated cell counts. Produced via immunoSEQ multiplex PCR; TCRdb's table is partial and in-frame only. V, J and clone size reflect that table, while D and trimming were determined from the DNA. Here the sample spans around 200,000 clones, 75% to 90% being singletons. In terms of age and location, participants ranged from roughly 18 to 90 years and lived in roughly 22 US areas. Which cohort a participant joined came from the clinical history participants gave.

Specimen: PBMCs or T cells enriched from blood (not recorded which). The origin of this receptor is a woman between 18 and 29 years old who had recovered from COVID-19. The chain is built from TRBV23-1 and TRBJ1-5; D is possibly TRBD1 (6 bases). TRBV23-1 is classed as an ORF, of uncertain function. In DNA, the CDR3 is TGCGCCAGCACCCGATCGCATAACAGGGTTTACAGCAATCAGCCCCAGCATTTT. Translating gives CASTRSHNRVYSNQPQHF.